This record covers a single TCR beta chain. Its target is unknown. V lost 5 bases, J lost 0 bases, and 15 bases lay in between. Germline lookup yields CDR1 SGDLS and CDR2 YYNGEE. This CDR3 is built from 15 residues. The protocol was immunoSEQ multiplex PCR, while the TCRdb copy is restricted to in-frame clones and leaves out a portion. In the table there are about 77,000 clones, 92% of which are singletons. The entry originates in a study of graft-versus-host responses after intestinal transplantation. Turning to the study itself: All recipients were transplanted with multivisceral, liver-intestinal, or isolated intestinal grafts. Recipients uniformly received anti-thymocyte globulin induction, followed by tacrolimus and steroids for around 3 years. The study's findings and limits: Patients who carried graft-donor T cell macrochimerism also had high graft-versus-host to host-versus-graft clonal ratios in their allografts.

The chain has TRBV9 and TRBJ2-7; unclear D gene. The material was PBMCs, obtained 98 days after intestinal transplantation. The TCR sequence derives from a human patient who received an intestinal transplant, so some T cells may come from the graft donor. CDR3 sequence reads: CASSTSSDPSYEQYF. CDR3 sequence (DNA): TGTGCCAGCAGTACCTCCTCGGACCCCTCCTACGAGCAGTACTTC.